This T cell receptor beta chain stems from a study of blood T cell repertoires in COVID-19 (dated by TCRdb to 2018 to 2020). About the study as a whole: Samples from collaborators originated in the United States, Italy and Spain and spanned both the acute and convalescent phases of COVID-19. Samples were obtained from the ongoing ImmuneRACE study (first 160 participants) and from over 1,000 subjects provided by 6 global collaborators. A de-identified subject ID, COVID-19 status, age in years and sex were almost always included in the sample metadata. The material from the prospective study consisted of cDNA or gDNA derived from T cells, B-cell-depleted T cells, or PBMCs. Where HLA class I and class II types were available, the types were taken from metadata supplied by the sample provider, not from assay-based typing. Deeply sampled blood TCRbeta repertoires from subjects exposed to, actively infected with, or recovered from COVID-19 were included in the dataset. The repertoires were made available in a free public database intended to serve as a resource for research on the immune response to SARS-CoV-2. Study-wide findings and limitations: The quantity of clinical and demographic metadata differed by source and by participant and was supplied without curation.

About this clone: Which antigen it targets is not known. Base-call qualities are not available, and no considerably larger clone is one nucleotide away.

The CDR3 has 14 amino acids, counting the end cysteine and phenylalanine. Only the CDR3 DNA stays, 42 bases, in frame from base 1. CDR1 and CDR2, per the germline V gene, are MDHEN and SYDVKM. V drops 3 bases and J drops 2 bases, leaving 11 bases in between. Collaborating institutions collected whole blood in K2EDTA tubes following their own protocols. For TCRbeta analysis, collaborators shipped samples in one of three forms: frozen whole blood, isolated PBMCs, or DNA extracted from either of those sample types. The immunoSEQ Assay, a bias-controlled multiplex PCR, was used to amplify TCRbeta CDR3 regions from genomic DNA. In the authors' own workflow: Nucleated cell counts per sample were estimated from amplification of reference gene primers within the assay. To quantify the absolute abundance of each unique TCRbeta CDR3 rearrangement, sequence reads were collapsed and filtered. For each sample, productive Simpson clonality was calculated as the square root of Simpson's diversity index across productive rearrangements. TCRdb re-hosts the immuneACCESS table, in-frame sequences only. Its copies lack some clones; in the studies checked, an unresolved V gene accounts for under half of them, and the cause for the rest is not known. V and J calls and clone size are as listed in that table; D and trimming were resolved from the DNA. The sample table shows under 500,000 clones, and roughly 91% are seen once. The top ten hold 4% to 4.5% of the sample.

The TCR was taken from a woman in her 30s with acute or convalescent COVID-19. The sequenced sample consisted of peripheral blood. Recombination connected TRBV28 to TRBJ2-7; no D segment can be confidently identified. The CDR3 sequence is CASSFPRRTYEQYF. The sequenced DNA: TGTGCCAGCAGTTTTCCCCGCAGGACCTACGAGCAGTACTTC. The entire variable domain, with the stretches around the CDR3 drawn from the reference TRBV28 and TRBJ2-7 proteins, is DVKVTQSSRYLVKRTGEKVFLECVQDMDHENMFWYRQDPGLGLRLIYFSYDVKMKEKGDIPEGYSVSREKKERFSLILESASTNQTSMYLCASSFPRRTYEQYFGPGTRLTVT.